These 10 T cell receptor beta chains share one sample of origin, sequenced in a study of tissue T cells after allogeneic stem cell transplantation. Clones were read by immunoSEQ multiplex PCR, and TCRdb kept only the in-frame ones, dropping some. The sample lists more than 20,000 clones; 72% were seen once. Sequencing input: spleen. Every receptor here comes from a female BALB/c mouse in good health. This strain's MHC haplotype is H2-d.

About this clone: Gene names refer to mouse genes. The sequence runs out 1 residue before the end of the CDR3; the remainder is reconstructed from the germline J gene. The chain is built from TRBV13-3 and TRBJ2-2; D uncertain. Trimming took off 6 bases at V and 2 bases at J, with 5 bases between the two ends. This CDR3 is 12 amino acids long. Germline lookup yields CDR1 NNHDY and CDR2 SYVADS. The CDR3: CASMLNTGQLYF. Partial CDR3 DNA: TGTGCCAGCATGCTGAACACCGGGCAGCTCTAC.

On this clone: Gene names are mouse gene names. The sequenced fragment ends 1 residue before the CDR3 boundary, so the rest is inferred from the germline J gene. V usage is TRBV20 and J usage is TRBJ2-2; a weak D match, TRBD2 (6 bases). The CDR3 runs 15 residues. From germline, CDR1 is GFQATS and CDR2 STVNSAI. V was trimmed by 0 bases and J by 2 bases, leaving 10 bases between them. CDR3: CGARDMGVNTGQLYF. The part of the CDR3 DNA that was read is TGTGGTGCTAGGGATATGGGGGTTAACACCGGGCAGCTCTAC. The whole variable domain, filled in from reference TRBV20 and TRBJ2-2, reads GALVYQYPRRTICKSGTSMRMECQAVGFQATSVAWYRQSPQKTFELIALSTVNSAIKYEQNFTQEKFPISHPNLSFSSMTVLNAYLEDRGLYLCGARDMGVNTGQLYFGEGSKLTVL.

This clone has a single count. Gene names follow the mouse nomenclature. Read coverage stops 1 residue before the CDR3 terminus; the germline J gene supplies the remainder. The rearrangement uses TRBV13-3 and TRBJ2-4, with 7 bases fitting TRBD2. Germline trimming cut 3 bases from V and 6 bases from J; bases unmatched to any gene: 4. From germline, CDR1 is NNHDY and CDR2 SYVADS. The CDR3 is made up of 13 amino acids. CDR3 bases read: TGTGCCAGCAGTGTTCTGGGGGAGAACACCTTGTAC. Protein product: CASSVLGENTLY. The CDR3, in full, reads CASSVLGENTLYF.

Details on this clone: The gene names given are mouse names. The CDR3 goes on 1 residue after the read ends, and that part is filled in from the germline J gene. The chain couples TRBV2 to TRBJ1-3; tentatively, D is TRBD1 (5 bases). Germline values: CDR1 LGHNA, CDR2 YSYQKL. CDR3 length: 16 residues. V was cut by 0 bases and J by 2 bases, with 11 bases left in between. CDR3 sequence reads: CASSQDDGGTGNTLYF. The sequenced part of the CDR3 DNA is TGTGCCAGCAGCCAAGATGATGGGGGGACTGGAAATACGCTCTAT. Full variable domain (remainder filled in from reference TRBV2 and TRBJ1-3): DPKIIQKPKYLVAVTGSEKILICEQYLGHNAMYWYRQSAKKPLEFMFSYSYQKLMDNQTASSRFQPQSSKKNHLDLQITALKPDDSATYFCASSQDDGGTGNTLYFGEGSRLIVV.

A remark on this clone: Its ends do not fully match the called genes, so a read error is possible. The germline and genes are mouse ones. The read is 1 residue too short to cover the CDR3 end, so that end is filled in from the germline J gene. The V call is TRBV13-2, the J call TRBJ2-1, with D perhaps matching TRBD1 or TRBD2 (5 bases each). CDR1 is NNHNN and CDR2 is SYGAGS in the germline V gene (reference sequence). The CDR3 totals 14 residues. The chain's CDR3 is CASSDAGLYAEQFF. The part of the CDR3 DNA that was read is TGTGCCAGCAGTGATGCGGGGCTCTATGCTGAGCAGTTC.

This clone came up a few times. The genes are named according to mouse. Coverage ceases 1 residue before the CDR3 finishes, and the germline J gene fills in the end. The chain employs TRBV4 and TRBJ2-7; no clear D gene. CDR3 length: 13 amino acids. Trimming left V 5 bases short and J 0 bases short, with 8 bases between. Germline V CDR1 and CDR2: LGHDT, YNNKQL (reference sequence). CDR3 bases read: TGTGCCAGCAGCGTCGACAACTCCTATGAACAGTAC. This sequence encodes CASSVDNSYEQY. The whole CDR3 sequence is CASSVDNSYEQYF.

This clone was detected only once. Genes and germline come from the mouse. The read is 1 residue too short to cover the CDR3 end, so that end is filled in from the germline J gene. This chain uses TRBV13-2 with TRBJ2-5; 11 bases map to TRBD2. CDR3 length: 17 residues. CDR1 is NNHNN and CDR2 is SYGAGS in the germline V gene (reference sequence). V dropped 0 bases and J dropped 0; count of bases not matched to a gene: 3. CDR3 DNA (partial): TGTGCCAGCGGTGATGGGACTGGGGGGCTTAACCAAGACACCCAGTAC. This codes for CASGDGTGGLNQDTQY. The full CDR3 protein reads CASGDGTGGLNQDTQYF.

As concerns this clone: The genes and germline here are from mouse. The read finishes 1 residue shy of the CDR3 end, and the germline J gene is used to complete it. The chain combines TRBV4 with TRBJ1-5; 7 bases line up with TRBD1. CDR3 length: 14 residues. CDR1 and CDR2 from the germline V gene are LGHDT and YNNKQL (reference sequence). The junction had 4 bases not matched to a gene; V was cut back by 5 bases and J by 3 bases. CDR3 DNA (partial): TGTGCCAGCAGCCGACAGGGCGGCAACCAGGCTCCGCTT. Translation gives CASSRQGGNQAPL. In full, the CDR3 is CASSRQGGNQAPLF.

As to this clone: Genes here carry mouse names. The read finishes 1 residue shy of the CDR3 end, and the germline J gene is used to complete it. This chain joins TRBV20 and TRBJ2-2; 12 nucleotides match TRBD2. V lost 6 bases and J lost 0; bases outside the gene matches: 2. Germline lookup yields CDR1 GFQATS and CDR2 STVNSAI. This CDR3 spans 15 amino acids. CDR3: CGAGLGGTNTGQLYF. The CDR3 DNA, read in part, is TGTGGTGCGGGACTGGGGGGCACAAACACCGGGCAGCTCTAC.

Worth noting for this clone: The listed genes are named as in mouse. The CDR3 extends 1 residue past the end of the read, so its final part is completed from the germline J gene. The chain has TRBV29 and TRBJ1-3, with TRBD1 identical over 9 bases. The V segment lost 7 bases and the J segment 1 base; nucleotides outside the gene matches: 2. CDR3 length: 14 amino acids. CDR1 is MSHET and CDR2 is SYDVDS in the germline V gene. Partial CDR3 DNA: TGTGCTAGCACGGACAGGGGATCTGGAAATACGCTCTAT. Translating gives CASTDRGSGNTLY. The whole CDR3 is CASTDRGSGNTLYF.